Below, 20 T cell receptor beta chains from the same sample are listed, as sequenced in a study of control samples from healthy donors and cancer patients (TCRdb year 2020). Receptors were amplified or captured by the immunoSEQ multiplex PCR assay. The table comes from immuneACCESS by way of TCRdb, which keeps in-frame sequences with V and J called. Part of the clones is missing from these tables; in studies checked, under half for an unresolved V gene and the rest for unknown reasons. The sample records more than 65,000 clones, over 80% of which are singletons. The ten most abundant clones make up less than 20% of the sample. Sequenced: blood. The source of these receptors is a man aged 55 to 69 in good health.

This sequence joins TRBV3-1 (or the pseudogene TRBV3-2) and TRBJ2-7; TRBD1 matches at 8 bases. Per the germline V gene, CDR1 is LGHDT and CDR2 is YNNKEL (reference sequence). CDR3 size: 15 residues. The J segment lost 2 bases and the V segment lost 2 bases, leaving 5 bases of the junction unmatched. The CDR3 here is CASSQITGGPYEQYF. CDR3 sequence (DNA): TGTGCCAGCAGCCAAATTACAGGGGGACCCTACGAGCAGTACTTC.

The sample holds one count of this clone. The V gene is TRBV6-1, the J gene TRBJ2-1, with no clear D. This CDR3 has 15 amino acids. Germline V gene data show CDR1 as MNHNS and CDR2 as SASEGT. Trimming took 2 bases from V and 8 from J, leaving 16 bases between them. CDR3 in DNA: TGTGCCAGCAGTGAATTTGGGAACTCGATCCATGAGCAGTTCTTC. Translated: CASSEFGNSIHEQFF.

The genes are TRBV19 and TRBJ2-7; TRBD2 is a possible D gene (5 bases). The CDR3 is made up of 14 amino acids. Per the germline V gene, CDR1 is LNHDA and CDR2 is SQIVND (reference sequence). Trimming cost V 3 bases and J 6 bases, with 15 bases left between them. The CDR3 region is CASSIEGLSSEQYF. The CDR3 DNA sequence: TGTGCCAGTAGTATTGAAGGACTCTCTTCCGAGCAGTACTTC.

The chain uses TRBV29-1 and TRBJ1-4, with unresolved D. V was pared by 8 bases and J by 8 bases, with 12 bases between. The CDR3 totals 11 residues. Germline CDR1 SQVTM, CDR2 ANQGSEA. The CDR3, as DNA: TGCAGCCGCCGGGCAGGAGAAAAACTGTTTTTT. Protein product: CSRRAGEKLFF.

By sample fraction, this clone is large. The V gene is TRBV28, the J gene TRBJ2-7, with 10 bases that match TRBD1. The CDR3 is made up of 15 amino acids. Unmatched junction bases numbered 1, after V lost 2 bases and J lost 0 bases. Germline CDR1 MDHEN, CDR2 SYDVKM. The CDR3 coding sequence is TGTGCCAGCAGTTTAGGGACAGGGGACTCCTACGAGCAGTACTTC. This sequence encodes CASSLGTGDSYEQYF. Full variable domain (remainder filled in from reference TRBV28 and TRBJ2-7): DVKVTQSSRYLVKRTGEKVFLECVQDMDHENMFWYRQDPGLGLRLIYFSYDVKMKEKGDIPEGYSVSREKKERFSLILESASTNQTSMYLCASSLGTGDSYEQYFGPGTRLTVT.

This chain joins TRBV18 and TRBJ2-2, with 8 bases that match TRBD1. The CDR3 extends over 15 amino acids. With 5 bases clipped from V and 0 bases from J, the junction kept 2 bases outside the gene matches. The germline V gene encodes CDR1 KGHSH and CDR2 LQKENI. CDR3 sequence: CASSDRGSNTGELFF. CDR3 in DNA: TGTGCCAGCTCAGACAGGGGATCGAACACCGGGGAGCTGTTTTTT.

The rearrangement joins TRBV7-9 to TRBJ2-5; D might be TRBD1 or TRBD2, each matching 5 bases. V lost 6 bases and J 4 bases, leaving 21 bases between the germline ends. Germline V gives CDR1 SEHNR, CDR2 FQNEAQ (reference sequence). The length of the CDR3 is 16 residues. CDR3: CASSSLLRGDRETQYF. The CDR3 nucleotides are TGTGCCAGCAGTTCTCTATTAAGGGGAGATCGAGAGACCCAGTACTTC. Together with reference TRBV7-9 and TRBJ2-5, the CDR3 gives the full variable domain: DTGVSQNPRHKITKRGQNVTFRCDPISEHNRLYWYRQTLGQGPEFLTYFQNEAQLEKSRLLSDRFSAERPKGSFSTLEIQRTEQGDSAMYLCASSSLLRGDRETQYFGPGTRLLVL.

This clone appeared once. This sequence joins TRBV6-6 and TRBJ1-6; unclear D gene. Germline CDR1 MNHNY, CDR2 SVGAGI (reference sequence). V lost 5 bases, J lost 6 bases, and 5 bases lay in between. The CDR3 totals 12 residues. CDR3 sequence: CASSTFNSPLHF. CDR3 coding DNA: TGTGCCAGCAGTACGTTTAATTCACCCCTCCACTTT.

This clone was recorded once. CDR3 region: CASSLSASGNTYTDTQYF. As DNA, the CDR3 is TGCGCCAGCAGCTTGTCGGCTAGCGGAAACACTTACACAGATACGCAGTATTTT. The J gene is TRBJ2-3, the V gene TRBV5-1; 7 nucleotides align to TRBD2. After removal of 1 base from V and 2 bases from J, the junction contained 13 bases not matched to a gene. The CDR3 is 18 residues long. The V gene's germline CDR1 is SGHRS and CDR2 YFSETQ.

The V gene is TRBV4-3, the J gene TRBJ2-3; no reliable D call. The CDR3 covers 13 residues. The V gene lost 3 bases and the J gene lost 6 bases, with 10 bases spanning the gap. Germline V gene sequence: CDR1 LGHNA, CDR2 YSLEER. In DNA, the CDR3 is TGCGCCAGCAGCCACGTCCGACGTGATACGCAGTATTTT. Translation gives CASSHVRRDTQYF.

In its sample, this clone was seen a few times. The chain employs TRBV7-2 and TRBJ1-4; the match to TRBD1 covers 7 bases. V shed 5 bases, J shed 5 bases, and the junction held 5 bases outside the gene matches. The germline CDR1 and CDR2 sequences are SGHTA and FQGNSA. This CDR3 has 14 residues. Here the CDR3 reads CASSRDSLNEKLFF. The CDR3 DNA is TGTGCCAGCAGCAGGGACAGTCTAAATGAAAAACTGTTTTTT.

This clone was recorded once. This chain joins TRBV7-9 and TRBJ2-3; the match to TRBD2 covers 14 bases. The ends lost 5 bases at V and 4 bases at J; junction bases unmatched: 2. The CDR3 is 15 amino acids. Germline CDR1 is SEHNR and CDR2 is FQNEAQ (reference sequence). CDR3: CASSLGLAGADTQYF. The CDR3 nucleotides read TGTGCCAGCAGCCTGGGACTAGCGGGAGCAGATACGCAGTATTTT.

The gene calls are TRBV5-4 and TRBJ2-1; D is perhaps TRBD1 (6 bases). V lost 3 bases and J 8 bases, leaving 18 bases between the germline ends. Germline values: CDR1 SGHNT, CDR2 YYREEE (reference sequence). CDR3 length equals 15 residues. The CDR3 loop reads CASSSGELQIHEQFF. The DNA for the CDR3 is TGTGCCAGCAGCTCAGGGGAGTTGCAGATCCATGAGCAGTTCTTC.

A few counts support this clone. In nucleotides, the CDR3 is TGTGCCAGCAGCTTAGATCAGGCTAGTGACGAGCAGTTCTTC. It codes for CASSLDQASDEQFF. The chain carries TRBV11-3 and TRBJ2-1; D unclear. Trimming shortened V by 0 bases and J by 10 bases, and 13 bases separated the two germline ends. Germline CDR1 SGHNT, CDR2 YENEEA. The CDR3 sequence is 14 residues long.

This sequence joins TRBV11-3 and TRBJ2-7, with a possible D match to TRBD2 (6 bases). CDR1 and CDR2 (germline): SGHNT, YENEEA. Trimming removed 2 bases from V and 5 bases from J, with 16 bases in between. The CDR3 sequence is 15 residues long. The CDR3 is CASSLSGGSGNEQYF. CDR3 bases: TGTGCCAGCAGCTTATCCGGCGGTAGCGGTAACGAGCAGTACTTC.

The CDR3 region has the DNA TGTGCCAGCGTCTGGACAGCCTCTGGGGCCAACGTCCTGACTTTC. Protein sequence: CASVWTASGANVLTF. This chain joins TRBV2 and TRBJ2-6; the D gene is possibly TRBD1 (6 bases). This CDR3 is built from 15 residues. Trimming removed 8 bases at V and 0 bases at J, with 11 bases between. CDR1 SNHLY and CDR2 FYNNEI come from the germline V gene.

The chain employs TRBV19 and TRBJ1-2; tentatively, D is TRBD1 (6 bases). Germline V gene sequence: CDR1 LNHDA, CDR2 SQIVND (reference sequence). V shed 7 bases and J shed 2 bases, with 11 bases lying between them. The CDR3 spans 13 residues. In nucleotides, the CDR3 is TGTGCCAGTAACGGGGGGCAAAACTATGGCTACACCTTC. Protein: CASNGGQNYGYTF.

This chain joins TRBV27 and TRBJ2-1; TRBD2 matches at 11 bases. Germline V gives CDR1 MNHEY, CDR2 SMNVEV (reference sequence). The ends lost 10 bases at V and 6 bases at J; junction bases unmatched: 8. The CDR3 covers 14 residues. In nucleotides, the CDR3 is TGTGCCACTAAAGAGGGACTAGCGGCCAATGAGCAGTTCTTC. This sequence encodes CATKEGLAANEQFF.

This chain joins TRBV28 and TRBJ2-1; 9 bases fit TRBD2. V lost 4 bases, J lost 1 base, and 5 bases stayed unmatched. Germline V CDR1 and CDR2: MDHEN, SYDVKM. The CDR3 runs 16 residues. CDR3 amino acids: CASSSPAGGSYNEQFF. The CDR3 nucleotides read TGTGCCAGCAGTTCGCCGGCGGGAGGGTCCTACAATGAGCAGTTCTTC.

The CDR3 region has the DNA TGTGCCAGCAGCGTAGGGGCTAGCAGTCTCAATGAGCAGTTCTTC. This encodes CASSVGASSLNEQFF. V is TRBV9 and J is TRBJ2-1; D is perhaps TRBD2 (5 bases). The CDR3 loop spans 15 amino acids. The V gene lost 0 bases and the J gene lost 6 bases, with 13 bases spanning the gap. Germline CDR1 and CDR2: SGDLS and YYNGEE.